This TCR beta chain was sequenced in a study of STAT5B mutations in CD4+ large granular lymphocyte leukemia. Turning to the study itself: Healthy donors showed HLA-associated enrichment of the CDR3 'QG' motif.

Study-level points and caveats: TRBV06-family usage was enriched in top patient clones (8/27) versus controls (2/35).

V dropped 10 bases and J dropped 0 bases, with 13 bases sitting between them. Germline CDR1 is ENHRY and CDR2 is SYGVKD. The CDR3 runs 14 residues. As for this clone: Its antigen is unidentified.

The assay was run at survey level. Per the original data handling: The detection floor for productive clonotype frequency was 2.59 x 10-5. Here immunoSEQ multiplex PCR was the method, and the copy in TCRdb shows in-frame clones only, minus some. V, J and clone size are taken as reported in that table, and D and trimming were inferred from the DNA itself. The sample contains 30,000 to 35,000 clones, about nine tenths of which appear only once. Specimen: CD4+ T cells from blood buffy coats. The chain joins TRBV10-3 to TRBJ1-5, with D tentatively TRBD1 (5 bases). This clonotype originated in a human donor in good health. The CDR3 bases are TGTGCCACCCGGGGGGGGTTTAGCAATCAGCCCCAGCATTTT. Translated: CATRGGFSNQPQHF.